The rows below give T cell receptor beta chains drawn from one sample of a study of circulating tumor DNA in untreated peripheral T-cell lymphoma. The table came from immunoSEQ multiplex PCR; TCRdb's copy has only in-frame clones and leaves some out. The profile shows more than 6,500 clones, about 80% of them singletons. The specimen was tumor tissue. The receptor set was obtained from a human donor with peripheral T-cell lymphoma. CDR3s include the opening cysteine and the closing phenylalanine or tryptophan. D genes are given only for firm matches. A clone size is listed for some rows: how often the clone was seen (once, few, many), or a class if it is expanded.

>.|TRBV6-8|once|TRBJ2-3
TGTGCCAGCAGTTACGGCGGGGTGGTTGCAGATACGCAGTATTTT
CASSYGGVVADTQYF
>.|TRBV10-1|.|TRBJ1-1
TGCGCCAGCAGTGAGTCGACAGTTATGAACACTGAAGCTTTCTTT
CASSESTVMNTEAFF
>.|TRBV6-8|.|TRBJ1-1
TGTGCCAGCAGTTACTCTCGGACTCTTGAAGCTTTCTTT
CASSYSRTLEAFF
>.|TRBV11-3|.|TRBJ2-7
TGTGCCAGCAGCTTAGTACGGGGGCCGCCCTACGAGCAGTACTTC
CASSLVRGPPYEQYF
>.|TRBV19|few|TRBJ1-1
TGTGCCAGTAGTAATTTCCGACAAGGAAACACTGAAGCTTTCTTT
CASSNFRQGNTEAFF
>TRBD1|TRBV12-5|.|TRBJ1-4
TGTGCTAGTGGCAAGGGACAGACCCGGGTTGCAACTAATGAAAAACTGTTTTTT
CASGKGQTRVATNEKLFF
>TRBD1|TRBV7-7|.|TRBJ1-6
TGTGCCAGCAGCCAAGGGACAGTCTATAATTCACCCCTCCACTTT
CASSQGTVYNSPLHF
>TRBD1|TRBV5-1|.|TRBJ1-6
TGCGCCAGTAGGGACAGTAGAAATAATTCACCCCTCCACTTT
CASRDSRNNSPLHF
>.|TRBV19|.|TRBJ1-5
TGTGCCAGTACGGGGTCGGCTGGGATCAATCAGCCCCAGCATTTT
CASTGSAGINQPQHF
>TRBD1|TRBV12-5|.|TRBJ2-7
TGTGCCAGCAACCGGGACAGCTTCGAGCAGTACTTC
CASNRDSFEQYF
>.|TRBV6-8|.|TRBJ1-1
TGTGCCAGCAACTACGAACAGAACACTGAAGCTTTCTTT
CASNYEQNTEAFF
>.|TRBV29-1|.|TRBJ1-5
TGCAGCGTTGAAGTGGGGTTAAATCAGCCCCAGCATTTT
CSVEVGLNQPQHF
>TRBD1|TRBV27|.|TRBJ1-5
TGTGCCAGCAGTTTCCTGGGTGGGACAGGGAAATATAGCAATCAGCCCCAGCATTTT
CASSFLGGTGKYSNQPQHF
>.|TRBV9|.|TRBJ1-6
TGTGCCAGCAGCGACGGAAATTCACCCCTCCACTTT
CASSDGNSPLHF
>.|TRBV10-3|.|TRBJ1-1
TGTGCCATCAGTGAGTCGAGGGCCAACACTGAAGCTTTCTTT
CAISESRANTEAFF
>.|TRBV19|few|TRBJ2-3
TGTGCCACTACAGGGGGCGGTAGCGGGGATTTAGATACGCAGTATTTT
CATTGGGSGDLDTQYF
>.|TRBV11-3|once|TRBJ1-4
TGTGCCAGCAGCTTAGTCGGGAGACCCAATGAAAAACTGTTTTTT
CASSLVGRPNEKLFF
>TRBD2|TRBV19|.|TRBJ2-3
TGTGCCAGTAGTCCCCCGGGGAGGGTAGATACGCAGTATTTT
CASSPPGRVDTQYF
>.|TRBV30|.|TRBJ2-2
TGTGCCTACCCACGGACAGACACCGGGGAGCTGTTTTTT
CAYPRTDTGELFF
>TRBD1|TRBV19|.|TRBJ1-5
TGTGCCACTTGCCGGGACAGGGGCGTTATGAATCAGCCCCAGCATTTT
CATCRDRGVMNQPQHF
>TRBD1|TRBV19|.|TRBJ2-2
TGTGCCAGTAGAACCGGGACAGGGGGCACCGGGGAGCTGTTTTTT
CASRTGTGGTGELFF
>.|TRBV15|.|TRBJ2-3
TGTGCCACCAGCAGAGACCCCATGGGCACAGATACGCAGTATTTT
CATSRDPMGTDTQYF